A single sample is the source of the 5 T cell receptor beta chains below, sequenced in a study of blood T cells in healthy people across ages. Combining a sample-barcoded 5' primer with a J-beta primer mix, a second PCR ran for roughly 7 to 12 cycles. TCRdb analysed the 5' RACE reads with MiXCR anew, one entry per CDR3 protein. The sample lists 500,000 to 550,000 distinct CDR3 sequences; more than 20% were seen once. These same data were also listed under a study on T cells of mothers and their children.

Material: blood. The receptors were gathered from a boy aged 10-17 years in good health.

V usage is TRBV20-1 and J usage is TRBJ2-3, with a possible D match to TRBD2 (5 bases). Germline lookup yields CDR1 DFQATT and CDR2 SNEGSKA (reference sequence). The ends were cut back, 1 base at V and 4 bases at J, with 9 bases in the middle. This CDR3 has 13 residues. The CDR3 reads CSARAPRADTQYF. The CDR3 nucleotides read TGCAGTGCTAGAGCCCCGAGGGCAGATACGCAGTATTTT.

The chain has TRBV30 and TRBJ2-6; no reliable D call. Trimming took 1 base from V and 11 from J, leaving 15 bases between them. The CDR3 has 14 residues. The V gene's germline CDR1 is GTSNPN and CDR2 SVGIG (reference sequence). The CDR3 region has the DNA TGTGCCTGGAGTGCTGCAACCCCCAACCACGTCCTGACTTTC. It specifies CAWSAATPNHVLTF.

This clonotype has just a few counts. This chain uses TRBV20-1 with TRBJ2-1; D uncertain. CDR1 and CDR2 (germline): DFQATT, SNEGSKA (reference sequence). The CDR3 has 15 residues. The ends were cut back, 2 bases at V and 0 bases at J, with 11 bases in the middle. The CDR3 region is CSARFRRSSYNEQFF. The DNA for the CDR3 is TGCAGTGCTAGATTTCGGCGAAGCTCCTACAATGAGCAGTTCTTC.

The chain employs TRBV5-1 and TRBJ2-3; 9 positions match TRBD1. Germline V gene lookup returns CDR1 SGHRS and CDR2 YFSETQ. The CDR3 length is 16 residues. Trimming cost V 7 bases and J 0 bases; bases outside gene matches: 9. The CDR3 reads CASWLQGTGSTDTQYF. CDR3 bases: TGCGCCAGCTGGCTGCAGGGGACAGGGAGCACAGATACGCAGTATTTT.

This clonotype was recorded a few times. The chain carries TRBV27 and TRBJ2-2; D not certain. Germline CDR1 is MNHEY and CDR2 is SMNVEV (reference sequence). The CDR3 extends over 13 amino acids. V was shortened by 8 bases and J by 6 bases, with 13 bases between the two germline ends. In DNA form, the CDR3 reads TGTGCCAGCTCCTTCATCGGCGCCGGGGAGCTGTTTTTT. Encoded protein: CASSFIGAGELFF.